The entry that follows covers one T cell receptor beta chain sequence. The CDR3 sequence is 17 residues long. Germline values: CDR1 SGHRS, CDR2 YFSETQ. V lost 5 bases and J lost 7, with 25 bases in between. TCRdb itself ran the 5' RACE reads through MiXCR, one entry per CDR3 protein. This sample carries tens of thousands of distinct CDR3 sequences, 12% of them seen once, and the ten largest clones take about 3.9%. The source of the sample is a study of early T cells in non-severe SARS-CoV-2 infection. The chain has TRBV5-1 and TRBJ1-5, with D possibly being TRBD1 (5 bases). This sequence originates from an adult who was a healthcare worker with PCR-confirmed SARS-CoV-2 infection or an uninfected control (not recorded which). Input material: whole blood. CDR3 sequence (DNA): TGCGCCAGCAGTCCGGACCCCCAGGGTAAAGGTTCCCAGCCCCAGCATTTT. Its translation: CASSPDPQGKGSQPQHF.